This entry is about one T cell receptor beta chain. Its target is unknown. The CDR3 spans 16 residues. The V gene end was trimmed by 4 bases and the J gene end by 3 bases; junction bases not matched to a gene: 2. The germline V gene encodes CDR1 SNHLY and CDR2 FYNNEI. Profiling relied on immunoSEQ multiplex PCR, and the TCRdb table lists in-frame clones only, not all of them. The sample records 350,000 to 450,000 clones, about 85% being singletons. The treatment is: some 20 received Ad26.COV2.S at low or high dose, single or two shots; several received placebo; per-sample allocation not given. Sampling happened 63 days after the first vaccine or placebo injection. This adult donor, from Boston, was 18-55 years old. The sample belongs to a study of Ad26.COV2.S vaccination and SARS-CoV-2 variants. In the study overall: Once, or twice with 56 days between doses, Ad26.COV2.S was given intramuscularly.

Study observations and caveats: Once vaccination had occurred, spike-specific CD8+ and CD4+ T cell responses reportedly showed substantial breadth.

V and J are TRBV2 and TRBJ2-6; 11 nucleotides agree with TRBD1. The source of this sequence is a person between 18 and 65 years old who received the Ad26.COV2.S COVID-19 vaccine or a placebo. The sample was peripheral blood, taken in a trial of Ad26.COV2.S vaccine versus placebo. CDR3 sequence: CASSGDRGIGANVLTF. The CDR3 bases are TGTGCCAGCAGTGGGGACAGGGGGATTGGGGCCAACGTCCTGACTTTC. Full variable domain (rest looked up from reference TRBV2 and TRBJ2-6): EPEVTQTPSHQVTQMGQEVILRCVPISNHLYFYWYRQILGQKVEFLVSFYNNEISEKSEIFDDQFSVERPDGSNFTLKIRSTKLEDSAMYFCASSGDRGIGANVLTFGAGSRLTVL.